This T cell receptor beta chain was identified in a study of T cells after yellow fever vaccination. Overall study context: SMART-Seq v4 Ultra Low Input served to prepare low-cell-number fractions. Findings of the study overall: Highly abundant clonotypes carried over from the bulk population could end up in FACS-sorted repertoires as contaminants. Clonotypes appearing in both CD4 and CD8 compartments existed, and their share was small.

With regard to this clonotype: Antigen specificity is unknown.

They built TCR cDNA with 5'RACE template switching, a step that put in a universal primer site and UMIs. TCRdb recomputed calls from the 5' RACE reads with MiXCR, one row per CDR3 protein. Of some 320,000 distinct CDR3 sequences in the sample, approximately 4% were seen once. The V gene lost 4 bases and the J gene lost 5 bases, with 9 bases spanning the gap. The CDR3 is made up of 13 amino acids. Germline V gives CDR1 MNHNS, CDR2 SASEGT. V is TRBV6-1 and J is TRBJ1-5; no clear D. This TCR came from a man aged 18 to 29 who received the YFV17D yellow fever vaccine. This sample comprised PBMCs, obtained 5 days after the yellow fever booster vaccination. The CDR3 region is CASSGMWDQPQHF. The CDR3 nucleotides are TGTGCCAGCAGTGGGATGTGGGATCAGCCCCAGCATTTT.